Included here is one TCR beta chain sequence, with context. Its antigen remains unidentified. The record originates from a study of cytomegalovirus exposure and HLA in healthy donors. The wider study: Ancestry clustering placed about four fifths of several hundred genotyped donors in the Caucasian-associated cluster.

Findings and limits, study-wide: Reports credit the classifier with highly specific, highly sensitive diagnosis of cytomegalovirus status. It emerged from a later analysis that several of the most significant clusters appeared to be linked to common viral pathogens.

A multiplex PCR was run with 60 Vbeta primers and 13 Jbeta primers. Sequencing was performed with immunoSEQ multiplex PCR; in TCRdb, only in-frame clones are kept and a portion is missing. Its clone listing holds approximately 75,000 clones. The germline V gene has CDR1 MNHEY and CDR2 SMNVEV (reference sequence). The CDR3 runs to 14 residues. V lost 2 bases and J 10 bases, leaving 15 bases between the germline ends. The origin of this receptor is a man aged 40-55 years in good health and CMV-seronegative. Material: PBMCs. The chain recombines TRBV27 with TRBJ2-1, with D maybe TRBD2 (6 bases). CDR3: CASSLQLAGWEQFF. The CDR3 DNA reads TGTGCCAGCAGTTTACAACTAGCCGGGTGGGAGCAGTTCTTC.